The 26 T cell receptor beta chains presented below share a single source sample, sequenced in a study of T-cell memory formation after mild COVID-19. One entry per CDR3 protein, called by TCRdb with MiXCR from the 5' RACE reads. The sample holds about 110,000 distinct CDR3 sequences, around 12% seen once. The sequenced material came from PBMCs or a T cell subset sorted from them (not recorded which). All receptors derive from an adult woman who had mild COVID-19 (a few samples of this study predate the infection). Cell type and time point are not known.

The table lists this clonotype with a few counts. The chain links TRBV7-3 to TRBJ2-3; D is ambiguous. CDR3 length equals 14 residues. V gave up 3 bases and J gave up 0 bases, with 7 bases separating them. Germline V gene data show CDR1 as SGHTA and CDR2 as FQGTGA. CDR3 sequence reads: CASSFAASTDTQYF. In DNA form, the CDR3 reads TGTGCCAGCAGCTTCGCAGCGAGCACAGATACGCAGTATTTT. Together with reference TRBV7-3 and TRBJ2-3, the CDR3 gives the full variable domain: GAGVSQTPSNKVTEKGKYVELRCDPISGHTALYWYRQSLGQGPEFLIYFQGTGAADDSGLPNDRFFAVRPEGSVSTLKIQRTERGDSAVYLCASSFAASTDTQYFGPGTRLTVL.

V is TRBV7-9 and J is TRBJ2-7; the match to TRBD2 covers 10 bases. Unmatched junction bases numbered 1, after V lost 3 bases and J lost 2 bases. The CDR3 runs to 14 residues. Germline CDR1 is SEHNR and CDR2 is FQNEAQ (reference sequence). In DNA, the CDR3 is TGTGCCAGCAGCTTCGGACTAGCGGCCTACGAGCAGTACTTC. This translates into CASSFGLAAYEQYF. The entire variable domain, with the rest obtained from reference TRBV7-9 and TRBJ2-7, is as follows: DTGVSQNPRHKITKRGQNVTFRCDPISEHNRLYWYRQTLGQGPEFLTYFQNEAQLEKSRLLSDRFSAERPKGSFSTLEIQRTEQGDSAMYLCASSFGLAAYEQYFGPGTRLTVT.

The V gene is TRBV12-3 or TRBV12-4, the J gene TRBJ2-3; D tentatively reads TRBD1 or TRBD2 (5 bases each). The CDR3 loop spans 12 amino acids. With 3 bases removed from V and 6 bases from J, the gap between germline ends came to 7 bases. In DNA form, the CDR3 reads TGTGCCAGCAGTTTTTGGGGGGATACGCAGTATTTT. It codes for CASSFWGDTQYF.

In this sample, this clonotype is medium-sized (0.01 to 0.1%). The genes are TRBV6-2 or TRBV6-3 and TRBJ2-7, with D possibly TRBD1 on 6 matching bases. The germline V and J ends were trimmed by 5 bases and 1 base, with 12 bases remaining between them. The CDR3 contains 14 residues. CDR1 MNHEY and CDR2 SVGEGT come from the germline V gene. The CDR3 sequence is CASSLPDSSYEQYF. The CDR3 region has the DNA TGTGCCAGCAGTCTGCCGGACAGTTCCTACGAGCAGTACTTC.

This clonotype has more than one count but fewer than ten. This sequence joins TRBV7-9 and TRBJ2-5; 8 nucleotides match TRBD2. V dropped 6 bases and J dropped 5; count of bases not matched to a gene: 8. The CDR3 is 14 residues long. Per the germline V gene, CDR1 is SEHNR and CDR2 is FQNEAQ (reference sequence). CDR3 protein: CASRPGGSWETQYF. DNA of the CDR3: TGTGCCAGCAGGCCGGGGGGGTCCTGGGAGACCCAGTACTTC.

In its sample, this clonotype was seen a few times. The rearrangement links TRBV29-1 to TRBJ2-1, with D perhaps matching TRBD1 or TRBD2 (5 bases each). Trimming left V 7 bases short and J 3 bases short, with 22 bases between. CDR3 size: 16 residues. Germline CDR1 SQVTM, CDR2 ANQGSEA. The CDR3 loop reads CSAEGTLGPRYNEQFF. The CDR3 region has the DNA TGCAGCGCCGAGGGGACCTTGGGACCCCGCTACAATGAGCAGTTCTTC.

CDR3 in DNA: TGTGCCAGCAGCCCCCGCGGCGGCAGGGTGAACACTGAAGCTTTCTTT. Protein product: CASSPRGGRVNTEAFF. The chain links TRBV13 to TRBJ1-1; tentatively, D is TRBD1 (5 bases). CDR3 size: 16 residues. Between the trimmed V and J ends, which lost 5 bases and 0 bases, there was a span of 16 bases. The V gene's germline CDR1 is PRHDT and CDR2 FYEKMQ (reference sequence).

The chain carries TRBV5-1 and TRBJ2-2; D ambiguous. Germline-derived CDR1 and CDR2 are SGHRS and YFSETQ. There are 15 residues in the CDR3. Trimming took off 0 bases at V and 1 base at J, with 7 bases between the two ends. As DNA, the CDR3 is TGCGCCAGCAGCTTGGTTACAATGAACACCGGGGAGCTGTTTTTT. Amino acid sequence: CASSLVTMNTGELFF.

V is TRBV7-9 and J is TRBJ2-1; D unresolved. CDR1 and CDR2 from the germline V gene are SEHNR and FQNEAQ (reference sequence). V lost 3 bases, J lost 10 bases, and 10 bases lay in between. This CDR3 is built from 12 residues. The CDR3, as DNA: TGTGCCAGCAGCTTCTGGGCGAGGGAGCAGTTCTTC. Its translation: CASSFWAREQFF.

The chain links TRBV5-4 to TRBJ2-7, with a weak D call TRBD2 (6 bases). V lost 0 bases to trimming and J lost 3 bases, with 7 bases between them. Germline V gene sequence: CDR1 SGHNT, CDR2 YYREEE (reference sequence). CDR3 size: 13 residues. The DNA for the CDR3 is TGTGCCAGCAGCTTGGGACTAGGCTACGAGCAGTACTTC. It yields the protein CASSLGLGYEQYF.

This clonotype came up many times. The rearrangement uses TRBV6-5 and TRBJ2-7; 12 nucleotides align to TRBD2. Germline V CDR1 and CDR2: MNHEY, SVGAGI. The CDR3 contains 13 residues. Trimming took 10 bases from V and 3 from J; bases not matched to a gene: 4. DNA for the CDR3: TGTGCCACTGCGGGACTAGCGGGCTACGAGCAGTACTTC. It is translated as CATAGLAGYEQYF.

Regarding this clonotype: Possible read error: a much larger clone is one base away. The gene calls are TRBV20-1 and TRBJ1-2; TRBD1 aligns across 9 bases. The germline CDR1 and CDR2 sequences are DFQATT and SNEGSKA (reference sequence). The CDR3 loop spans 16 amino acids. Trimming at V came to 3 bases and at J to 2 bases, leaving 10 bases not matched to a gene. The DNA for the CDR3 is TGCAGTGCTAGTCACCAACAGGGGGCGGTGAACTATGGCTACACCTTC. Residues: CSASHQQGAVNYGYTF.

This clonotype appeared many times. V and J are TRBV29-1 and TRBJ1-1; the D gene is possibly TRBD1 (6 bases). There are 12 residues in the CDR3. V was shortened by 7 bases and J by 4 bases, with 13 bases between the two germline ends. Per the germline V gene, CDR1 is SQVTM and CDR2 is ANQGSEA. CDR3 loop: CSARQVITEAFF. CDR3 in DNA: TGCAGCGCCAGACAGGTGATCACTGAAGCTTTCTTT.

This clonotype came up many times. This chain joins TRBV20-1 and TRBJ1-1; D gene uncertain. V was clipped by 6 bases and J by 2 bases, with 7 bases between them. The germline gives CDR1 DFQATT, CDR2 SNEGSKA (reference sequence). The CDR3 loop spans 11 amino acids. CDR3 sequence reads: CSALINTEAFF. DNA of the CDR3: TGCAGTGCCCTGATTAACACTGAAGCTTTCTTT.

There are many counts of this clonotype. The chain couples TRBV5-6 to TRBJ2-5; TRBD1 might be the D (7 bases). Trimming left V 1 base short and J 8 bases short, with 24 bases between. CDR3 length equals 17 residues. Germline V gene lookup returns CDR1 SGHDT and CDR2 YYEEEE. CDR3 DNA sequence: TGTGCCAGCAGCTTGTCGACTAGTACCGACCAGGGGGATACCCAGTACTTC. It translates to CASSLSTSTDQGDTQYF.

This clonotype occurred a few times. The V gene is TRBV5-1, the J gene TRBJ2-1; tentatively, D is TRBD2 (6 bases). The CDR3 runs 17 residues. V was trimmed by 3 bases and J by 0 bases, leaving 16 bases between them. Germline-derived CDR1 and CDR2 are SGHRS and YFSETQ. The CDR3 DNA sequence: TGCGCCAGCAGCTCGTCGCCCGGGAGCTACTCCTACAATGAGCAGTTCTTC. Protein product: CASSSSPGSYSYNEQFF.

The CDR3 DNA reads as TGTGCCAGCAATCCCTCAGGGGGCGCTGGTGAAGCTTTCTTT. Protein sequence: CASNPSGGAGEAFF. The chain has TRBV12-3 or TRBV12-4 and TRBJ1-1, with TRBD1 matching over 8 bases. V was clipped by 7 bases and J by 7 bases; unmatched bases: 11. CDR3 size: 14 residues.

This clonotype was seen many times. The CDR3 is CASSPTGGQIGELFF. CDR3 DNA: TGTGCCAGCAGCCCCACGGGGGGCCAAATCGGGGAGCTGTTTTTT. The V gene is TRBV7-2, the J gene TRBJ2-2; D is possibly TRBD2 (7 bases). Trimming took 5 bases from V and 7 from J, leaving 17 bases between them. The CDR3 runs 15 residues. Germline V CDR1 and CDR2: SGHTA, FQGNSA. The variable domain in full, completed from reference TRBV7-2 and TRBJ2-2, reads GAGVSQSPSNKVTEKGKDVELRCDPISGHTALYWYRQSLGQGLEFLIYFQGNSAPDKSGLPSDRFSAERTGGSVSTLTIQRTQQEDSAVYLCASSPTGGQIGELFFGEGSRLTVL.

CDR3 amino acids: CASSPREEMSYNSPLHF. Here the CDR3 DNA reads TGCGCCAGCAGCCCCCGGGAGGAGATGTCCTATAATTCACCCCTCCACTTT. The gene calls are TRBV4-1 and TRBJ1-6; D is undetermined. The CDR3 is made up of 17 amino acids. V gave up 4 bases and J gave up 1 base, with 14 bases separating them. Germline V gene lookup returns CDR1 MGHRA and CDR2 YSYEKL.

This clonotype showed up just a few times. The V call is TRBV15, the J call TRBJ2-3; D not certain. Germline-derived CDR1 and CDR2 are LNHNV and YYDKDF (reference sequence). With 0 bases removed from V and 8 bases from J, the gap between germline ends came to 15 bases. CDR3 length: 15 amino acids. As DNA, the CDR3 is TGTGCCACCAGCAGAGATCAGATGTCCCCGGGTACGCAGTATTTT. This gives the protein CATSRDQMSPGTQYF. Full variable domain (rest looked up from reference TRBV15 and TRBJ2-3): DAMVIQNPRYQVTQFGKPVTLSCSQTLNHNVMYWYQQKSSQAPKLLFHYYDKDFNNEADTPDNFQSRRPNTSFCFLDIRSPGLGDTAMYLCATSRDQMSPGTQYFGPGTRLTVL.

This clonotype was seen only a few times. The chain uses TRBV11-2 and TRBJ2-3, with TRBD2 matching over 8 bases. CDR3 length: 19 residues. Germline V gene lookup returns CDR1 SGHAT and CDR2 FQNNGV. V dropped 0 bases and J dropped 3; count of bases not matched to a gene: 14. CDR3: CASSLDGYGLSGRTDTQYF. In DNA form, the CDR3 reads TGTGCCAGCAGCTTAGATGGTTACGGGCTAAGCGGGAGAACAGATACGCAGTATTTT.

The rearrangement joins TRBV4-1 to TRBJ1-2; 7 bases are a match to TRBD1. Germline CDR1 and CDR2: MGHRA and YSYEKL. Unmatched junction bases numbered 11, after V lost 7 bases and J lost 6 bases. CDR3 length equals 14 residues. DNA of the CDR3: TGCGCCAGCAAACAACAGGGGACGGACGATGGCTACACCTTC. Protein: CASKQQGTDDGYTF.

This clonotype has ten or more counts. The chain has TRBV5-1 and TRBJ2-1, with TRBD1 identical over 10 bases. V dropped 2 bases and J dropped 4; count of bases not matched to a gene: 12. Germline V CDR1 and CDR2: SGHRS, YFSETQ. The CDR3 extends over 18 amino acids. The CDR3 DNA sequence: TGCGCCAGCAGCTTAGGGACAGGGGACCTAGGCCTTTACAATGAGCAGTTCTTC. Translating it yields CASSLGTGDLGLYNEQFF.

The chain recombines TRBV12-3 or TRBV12-4 with TRBJ2-7, with D possibly being TRBD2 (5 bases). The CDR3 runs 15 residues. V was shortened by 2 bases and J by 0 bases, with 11 bases between the two germline ends. CDR3 amino acids: CASSLSGHSSYEQYF. CDR3 sequence (DNA): TGTGCCAGCAGTTTAAGCGGTCATAGCTCCTACGAGCAGTACTTC.

CDR3 sequence reads: CSVEGGRDEQYF. CDR3 DNA sequence: TGCAGCGTTGAAGGGGGGAGGGACGAGCAGTACTTC. This chain uses TRBV29-1 with TRBJ2-7; 7 bases fit TRBD2. V lost 1 base, J lost 5 bases, and 2 bases stayed unmatched. The germline gives CDR1 SQVTM, CDR2 ANQGSEA. The CDR3 is made up of 12 amino acids.

This clonotype has a count of ten or more. J is TRBJ2-3 and V is TRBV24-1; a possible D gene is TRBD1 (5 bases). CDR1 KGHDR and CDR2 SFDVKD come from the germline V gene. The CDR3 is 15 amino acids. V gave up 4 bases and J gave up 0 bases, with 10 bases separating them. CDR3 sequence: CATSEGAPSTDTQYF. CDR3 sequence (DNA): TGTGCCACCAGTGAAGGGGCCCCTAGCACAGATACGCAGTATTTT.